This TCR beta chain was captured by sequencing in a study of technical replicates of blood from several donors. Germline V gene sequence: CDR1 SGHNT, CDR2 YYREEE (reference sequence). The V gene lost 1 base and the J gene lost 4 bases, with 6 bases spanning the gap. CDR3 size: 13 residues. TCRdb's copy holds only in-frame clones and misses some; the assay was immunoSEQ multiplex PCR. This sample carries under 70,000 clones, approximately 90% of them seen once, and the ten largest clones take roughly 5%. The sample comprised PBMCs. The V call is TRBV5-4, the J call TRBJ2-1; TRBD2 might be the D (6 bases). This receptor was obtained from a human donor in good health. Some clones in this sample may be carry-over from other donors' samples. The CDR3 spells CASSLREYNEQFF. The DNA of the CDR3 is TGTGCCAGCAGCTTGCGGGAGTACAATGAGCAGTTCTTC.